A selection of T cell receptor beta chains follows, all from one sample in a study of regulatory T cells in long-lasting Graves disease. TCRdb reanalysed the multiplex PCR reads using MiXCR and keeps one entry per CDR3 protein. In the table there are roughly 400,000 distinct CDR3 sequences, more than 20% of which are singletons. The sample consisted of peripheral blood mononuclear cells (PBMCs), taken when the disease was refractory, from a patient treated with antithyroid drugs. The source is a female donor with Graves disease. CDR3s include the opening cysteine and the closing phenylalanine or tryptophan. The D gene is left open where the match is weak. The size field is filled for only some rows; it gives once, few, many or a size class.

V gene	clone size	J gene	D gene	CDR3 protein	CDR3 DNA
TRBV7-8	-	TRBJ1-2	TRBD1	CASSLGGTDFEGYTF	TGTGCCAGCAGCCTGGGGGGGACAGACTTTGAGGGCTACACCTTC
TRBV7-2	many	TRBJ2-7	-	CASSPRQVPYEQYF	TGTGCCAGCAGCCCGCGACAGGTCCCCTACGAGCAGTACTTC
TRBV27	-	TRBJ2-6	-	CATAGPGANVLTF	TGTGCCACCGCAGGGCCTGGGGCCAACGTCCTGACTTTC
TRBV12-3/TRBV12-4	-	TRBJ2-1	-	CASTLGNEQFF	TGTGCCAGCACCCTCGGCAATGAGCAGTTCTTC
TRBV10-3	few	TRBJ1-1	-	CAISAGVTEAFF	TGTGCCATCAGTGCGGGGGTCACTGAAGCTTTCTTT
TRBV6-1	-	TRBJ1-1	-	CAGIPEEDTEAFF	TGTGCCGGCATACCAGAGGAGGACACTGAAGCTTTCTTT
TRBV6-1	-	TRBJ1-3	-	CASSPGGRVGNTIYF	TGTGCCAGCAGCCCCGGGGGCCGAGTCGGAAACACCATATATTTT
TRBV28	many	TRBJ1-6	-	CASSLSGQWSSPLHF	TGTGCCAGCAGTTTGAGCGGACAGTGGAGTTCACCCCTCCACTTT
TRBV7-8	-	TRBJ1-2	-	CASSLGTAANYGYTF	TGTGCCAGCAGCTTAGGGACAGCCGCTAACTATGGCTACACCTTC
TRBV29-1	few	TRBJ2-7	-	CSVLLVGVYEQYF	TGCAGCGTTCTCCTGGTAGGGGTCTACGAGCAGTACTTC
TRBV7-2	many	TRBJ2-7	-	CASSSSPAATSYEQYF	TGTGCCAGCAGCTCTAGCCCAGCCGCTACCTCCTACGAGCAGTACTTC
TRBV29-1	many	TRBJ1-2	TRBD1	CSVWDRNYGYTF	TGCAGCGTTTGGGACAGGAACTATGGCTACACCTTC
TRBV7-3	few	TRBJ1-1	-	CASSAQGGFEAFF	TGTGCCAGCAGCGCACAGGGAGGGTTTGAAGCTTTCTTT
TRBV6-2/TRBV6-3	many	TRBJ2-7	-	CASSYFSEQYF	TGTGCCAGCAGTTACTTTTCCGAGCAGTACTTC
TRBV7-8	few	TRBJ1-5	-	CASSPGRGKREPQHF	TGTGCCAGCAGTCCCGGCCGGGGGAAGAGGGAGCCCCAGCATTTT
TRBV4-1	few	TRBJ1-4	-	CASSSGGDGIEKLFF	TGCGCCAGCAGCTCCGGTGGAGATGGGATTGAAAAACTGTTTTTT
TRBV3-1	-	TRBJ1-5	TRBD1	CASSHATGGEPQHF	TGTGCCAGCAGCCATGCAACAGGGGGAGAGCCCCAGCATTTT
TRBV7-2	many	TRBJ2-7	-	CASSRELAGEQYF	TGTGCCAGCAGCCGGGAACTAGCCGGCGAGCAGTACTTC
TRBV7-9	few	TRBJ1-1	-	CASSPVRGAFF	TGTGCCAGCAGCCCTGTTCGAGGGGCTTTCTTT
TRBV6-1	few	TRBJ2-4	TRBD2	CASTETSGKNIQYF	TGTGCCAGCACCGAGACTAGCGGGAAAAACATTCAGTACTTC
TRBV20-1	-	TRBJ2-3	-	CSAPASGENTQYF	TGCAGTGCCCCGGCCAGCGGTGAGAATACGCAGTATTTT
TRBV20-1	-	TRBJ2-2	-	CSAAQGTGELFF	TGCAGTGCTGCTCAGGGGACCGGGGAGCTGTTTTTT
TRBV12-5	once	TRBJ1-5	-	CASGFGQSNQPQHF	TGTGCTAGTGGTTTCGGGCAGAGCAATCAGCCCCAGCATTTT
TRBV12-3/TRBV12-4	-	TRBJ2-1	TRBD2	CASRPTLASGENEQFF	TGTGCCAGCAGACCGACCCTGGCTAGCGGAGAGAATGAGCAGTTCTTC
TRBV28	many	TRBJ1-5	TRBD1	CASSSDRASNRNQPQHF	TGTGCCAGCAGTTCAGACAGGGCTTCCAATCGCAATCAGCCCCAGCATTTT
TRBV6-1	few	TRBJ2-2	-	CASRRRAAGSNTGELFF	TGTGCCAGCAGAAGGCGGGCCGCTGGGTCGAACACCGGGGAGCTGTTTTTT
TRBV20-1	-	TRBJ1-2	TRBD1	CSASVTGTGDGYTF	TGCAGTGCTTCTGTTACCGGGACAGGGGATGGCTACACCTTC
TRBV6-2/TRBV6-3	-	TRBJ2-7	-	CASSCSAGIYEQYF	TGTGCCAGCAGTTGCTCGGCGGGTATCTACGAGCAGTACTTC
TRBV12-3/TRBV12-4	-	TRBJ2-5	-	CASSVFGGRTQETQYF	TGTGCCAGCAGTGTTTTTGGCGGGCGGACCCAAGAGACCCAGTACTTC
TRBV10-2	-	TRBJ1-6	-	CASSPGPPDSPLHF	TGCGCCAGCAGTCCGGGACCCCCGGATTCACCCCTCCACTTT
TRBV7-9	-	TRBJ2-5	-	CASSLAGARETQYF	TGTGCCAGCAGCTTAGCGGGAGCACGGGAGACCCAGTACTTC
TRBV9	-	TRBJ1-4	TRBD1	CASSPRQGMVEGLFF	TGTGCCAGCAGCCCAAGACAGGGTATGGTGGAGGGACTGTTTTTT
TRBV12-5	many	TRBJ1-5	TRBD1	CASGLVSKQGDQSNQPQHF	TGTGCTAGTGGTTTGGTTTCGAAACAGGGGGATCAGAGCAATCAGCCCCAGCATTTT
TRBV4-3	many	TRBJ1-2	-	CASSQGLEQYYGYTF	TGCGCCAGCAGCCAAGGGCTGGAACAGTACTATGGCTACACCTTC
TRBV13	-	TRBJ1-6	-	CVSSFENSPLHF	TGTGTCAGCAGCTTCGAAAATTCACCCCTCCACTTT
TRBV6-5	-	TRBJ1-2	TRBD1	CASSSIPDRDYGYTF	TGTGCCAGCAGTTCCATCCCGGACAGGGACTATGGCTACACCTTC
TRBV7-6	-	TRBJ2-2	-	CASSSGSRGPESDTGELFF	TGTGCCAGCAGCTCCGGGTCGCGAGGACCCGAATCGGACACCGGGGAGCTGTTTTTT
TRBV6-1	once	TRBJ2-7	-	CASSFRHGYEQYF	TGTGCCAGCAGCTTCAGACACGGCTACGAGCAGTACTTC
TRBV19	many	TRBJ1-2	TRBD1	CASSINWGQAQFYGYTF	TGTGCCAGTAGTATTAATTGGGGACAGGCGCAATTCTATGGCTACACCTTC
TRBV7-2	many	TRBJ1-2	-	CASSLPGGMGYTF	TGTGCCAGCAGCTTACCTGGAGGGATGGGCTACACCTTC
TRBV11-2	many	TRBJ2-5	-	CASSRQIQETQYF	TGTGCCAGCAGCAGGCAGATTCAAGAGACCCAGTACTTC
TRBV5-6	-	TRBJ2-7	TRBD1	CASSASGTGFYEQYF	TGTGCCAGCAGCGCTTCCGGGACAGGGTTTTACGAGCAGTACTTC
TRBV6-5	-	TRBJ1-3	-	CASSYTDPYSGNTIYF	TGTGCCAGCAGTTATACAGACCCGTACTCTGGAAACACCATATATTTT
TRBV5-4	-	TRBJ1-1	-	CASSRLLEERGTEAFF	TGTGCCAGCAGCCGCCTTTTGGAGGAAAGGGGCACTGAAGCTTTCTTT
TRBV11-1	many	TRBJ1-2	-	CASSPGGDGYTF	TGTGCCAGCAGCCCAGGAGGGGATGGCTACACCTTC
TRBV18	few	TRBJ1-1	-	CASSPEITNTEAFF	TGTGCCAGCTCACCAGAGATAACGAACACTGAAGCTTTCTTT
TRBV19	few	TRBJ2-2	-	CASSIALEATNTGELFF	TGTGCCAGTAGTATCGCCCTTGAGGCGACGAACACCGGGGAGCTGTTTTTT